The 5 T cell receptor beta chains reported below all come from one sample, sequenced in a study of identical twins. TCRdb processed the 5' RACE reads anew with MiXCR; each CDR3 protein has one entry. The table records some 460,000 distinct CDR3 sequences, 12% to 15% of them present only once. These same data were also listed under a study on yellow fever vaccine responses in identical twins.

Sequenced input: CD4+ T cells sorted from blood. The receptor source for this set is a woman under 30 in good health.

CDR3 sequence (DNA): TGTGCCAGCAGTGGGAACGGGGTTCCTAGCTCCTACGAGCAGTACTTC. Amino acid sequence: CASSGNGVPSSYEQYF. The chain links TRBV2 to TRBJ2-7; TRBD2 might be the D (5 bases). This CDR3 contains 16 residues. Germline V lookup: CDR1 SNHLY, CDR2 FYNNEI. Deletions cut 4 bases from V and 0 bases from J, with 16 bases between.

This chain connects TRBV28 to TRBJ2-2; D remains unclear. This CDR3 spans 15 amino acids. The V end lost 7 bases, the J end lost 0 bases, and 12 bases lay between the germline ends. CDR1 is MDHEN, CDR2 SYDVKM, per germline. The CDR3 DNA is TGTGCCAGCAATGGCCCCAGGCCGAACACCGGGGAGCTGTTTTTT. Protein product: CASNGPRPNTGELFF.

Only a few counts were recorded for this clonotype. The CDR3 is CASSPDRVGGPLHF. CDR3 DNA sequence: TGTGCCAGCAGTCCCGACAGGGTTGGTGGACCCCTCCACTTT. The J gene is TRBJ1-6, the V gene TRBV2; 7 bases map to TRBD1. V lost 5 bases to trimming and J lost 12 bases; unmatched junction nucleotides: 10. This CDR3 has 14 amino acids. CDR1 is SNHLY, CDR2 FYNNEI, per germline. Full variable domain (rest looked up from reference TRBV2 and TRBJ1-6): EPEVTQTPSHQVTQMGQEVILRCVPISNHLYFYWYRQILGQKVEFLVSFYNNEISEKSEIFDDQFSVERPDGSNFTLKIRSTKLEDSAMYFCASSPDRVGGPLHFGNGTRLTVT.

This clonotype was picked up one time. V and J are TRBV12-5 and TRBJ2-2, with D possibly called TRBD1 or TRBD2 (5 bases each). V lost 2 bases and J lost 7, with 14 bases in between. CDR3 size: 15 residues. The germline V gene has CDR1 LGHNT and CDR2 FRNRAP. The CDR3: CASGLSASGGGELFF. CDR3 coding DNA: TGTGCTAGTGGTTTGTCGGCGAGTGGGGGCGGGGAGCTGTTTTTT.

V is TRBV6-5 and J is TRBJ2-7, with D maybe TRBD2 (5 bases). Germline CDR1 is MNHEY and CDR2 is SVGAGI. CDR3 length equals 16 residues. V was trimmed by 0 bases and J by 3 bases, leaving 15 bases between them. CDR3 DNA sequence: TGTGCCAGCAGTTACTCGAGCCGGGGTATGAGCTACGAGCAGTACTTC. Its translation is CASSYSSRGMSYEQYF.